A selection of T cell receptor beta chains follows, all from one sample in a study of blood T cells in healthy people across ages. TCRdb itself ran the 5' RACE reads through MiXCR, one entry per CDR3 protein. The sample has approximately 680,000 distinct CDR3 sequences; around 32% are singletons. Sequencing used blood. Receptors were obtained from a woman older than 75 in good health. Both conserved end residues are part of each CDR3. A D gene is named only where the DNA matches it firmly. Clone sizes are given selectively: once, few, many, or a class where the clone is expanded.

v_gene,d_gene,abundance,j_gene,CDR3aa,CDR3nt
TRBV19,TRBD1,.,TRBJ2-7,CATSTGTGGYEQYF,TGTGCCACTAGTACCGGGACAGGGGGCTACGAGCAGTACTTC
TRBV20-1,.,many,TRBJ1-5,CSARGGGNQPQHF,TGCAGTGCTAGAGGAGGGGGCAATCAGCCCCAGCATTTT
TRBV15,TRBD1,many,TRBJ2-2,CATSRGLTGGADTGELFF,TGTGCCACCAGCAGGGGACTGACAGGGGGTGCGGACACCGGGGAGCTGTTTTTT
TRBV28,.,.,TRBJ2-3,CASGGGASYF,TGTGCCAGCGGGGGGGGGGCGTCGTATTTT
TRBV25-1,.,.,TRBJ2-2,CASSDFTGELFF,TGTGCCAGCAGTGACTTCACCGGGGAGCTGTTTTTT
TRBV15,.,many,TRBJ2-5,CATSRDRTWGETQYF,TGTGCCACCAGCAGAGATAGGACCTGGGGAGAGACCCAGTACTTC
TRBV28,TRBD1,few,TRBJ2-1,CASSKPRGDSYNEQFF,TGTGCCAGCAGTAAACCCAGAGGGGACAGTTACAATGAGCAGTTCTTC
TRBV4-3,TRBD2,many,TRBJ2-1,CASSRSSGSSYNEQFF,TGCGCCAGCAGCCGGTCTAGCGGGAGCTCCTACAATGAGCAGTTCTTC
TRBV20-1,TRBD2,few,TRBJ2-2,CSARGASGTNTGELFF,TGCAGTGCTAGAGGGGCTAGCGGGACGAACACCGGGGAGCTGTTTTTT
TRBV5-4,TRBD1,many,TRBJ2-3,CASSLGRDRSTDTQYF,TGTGCCAGCAGCTTGGGAAGGGACAGGAGCACAGATACGCAGTATTTT
TRBV7-2,.,.,TRBJ2-5,CASSLGGMRGGETQYF,TGTGCCAGCAGCTTAGGGGGCATGCGGGGTGGAGAGACCCAGTACTTC
TRBV7-2,.,many,TRBJ2-5,CASSPGLTQETQYF,TGTGCCAGCAGTCCGGGGTTAACCCAAGAGACCCAGTACTTC
TRBV12-3/TRBV12-4,TRBD2,many,TRBJ2-1,CASRATSGGDNEQFF,TGTGCCAGCAGGGCCACTAGCGGGGGGGACAATGAGCAGTTCTTC
TRBV20-1,.,few,TRBJ2-1,CSARSPRGGEQFF,TGCAGTGCTAGATCACCCCGGGGCGGTGAGCAGTTCTTC
TRBV29-1,.,many,TRBJ1-1,CSVGARRGNTEAFF,TGCAGCGTTGGGGCTCGCAGGGGGAACACTGAAGCTTTCTTT
TRBV10-3,.,.,TRBJ2-1,CAISDTNSYNEQFF,TGTGCCATCAGTGACACTAACTCCTACAATGAGCAGTTCTTC
TRBV20-1,TRBD1,.,TRBJ1-2,CSAREGTGANYGYTF,TGCAGTGCTAGAGAGGGGACAGGAGCTAACTATGGCTACACCTTC
TRBV20-1,.,.,TRBJ1-1,CSATRGVDTEAFF,TGCAGTGCTACCCGGGGGGTCGATACTGAAGCTTTCTTT
TRBV5-1,.,many,TRBJ2-1,CASSLEGPHVQSNEQFF,TGCGCCAGCAGCTTGGAGGGGCCCCACGTTCAGAGCAATGAGCAGTTCTTC
TRBV11-2,.,.,TRBJ2-5,CASSWERQETQYF,TGTGCCAGCAGCTGGGAGCGACAAGAGACCCAGTACTTC
TRBV2,.,many,TRBJ2-5,CASSGSIQETQYF,TGTGCCAGCAGTGGTAGTATCCAAGAGACCCAGTACTTC
TRBV15,.,few,TRBJ1-2,CATSRGTFSSYGYTF,TGTGCCACCAGCAGAGGGACATTCAGCTCCTATGGCTACACCTTC
TRBV6-1,TRBD1,.,TRBJ1-1,CASDPNRGNTEAFF,TGTGCCAGCGACCCAAACAGGGGAAACACTGAAGCTTTCTTT
TRBV5-1,.,many,TRBJ2-5,CASSLRTAKETQYF,TGCGCCAGCAGCTTGCGGACAGCGAAAGAGACCCAGTACTTC
TRBV6-5,.,many,TRBJ2-3,CASSRGQLYSTDTQYF,TGTGCCAGCAGCCGTGGACAGCTTTATAGCACAGATACGCAGTATTTT
TRBV9,TRBD2,few,TRBJ2-5,CASSLVPGGRQETQYF,TGTGCCAGCAGCCTGGTCCCGGGGGGGCGTCAAGAGACCCAGTACTTC
TRBV24-1,.,few,TRBJ2-5,CATSETGVETQYF,TGTGCCACCAGTGAGACCGGGGTGGAGACCCAGTACTTC
TRBV6-6,TRBD1,.,TRBJ2-7,CASSYSGQGSLEQYF,TGTGCCAGCAGTTACTCGGGACAGGGGAGCCTCGAGCAGTACTTC
TRBV29-1,TRBD2,many,TRBJ2-3,CSVPGGGTDTQYF,TGCAGCGTTCCGGGGGGGGGCACAGATACGCAGTATTTT
TRBV6-1,.,many,TRBJ1-5,CASSEAGSGDQPQHF,TGTGCCAGCAGTGAAGCGGGGTCAGGGGATCAGCCCCAGCATTTT
TRBV7-2,.,few,TRBJ2-1,CASSFWGNNEQFF,TGTGCCAGCAGCTTCTGGGGAAACAATGAGCAGTTCTTC
TRBV12-3/TRBV12-4,TRBD1,few,TRBJ1-2,CASRRGQGGYGYTF,TGTGCCAGCAGACGGGGACAGGGGGGCTATGGCTACACCTTC
TRBV3-1,.,many,TRBJ1-2,CASSQGRAEGYTF,TGTGCCAGCAGCCAAGGCAGGGCTGAGGGCTACACCTTC
TRBV20-1,TRBD2,many,TRBJ2-7,CSAAGTSGGASWSHEQYF,TGCAGTGCTGCCGGGACTAGCGGGGGGGCCTCTTGGTCCCACGAGCAGTACTTC
TRBV6-6,TRBD2,.,TRBJ2-3,CASSSIIAGGGSDTQYF,TGTGCCAGCAGTTCAATAATAGCGGGGGGAGGTTCAGATACGCAGTATTTT
TRBV6-6,.,many,TRBJ2-3,CASSYPLASALRGDTQYF,TGTGCCAGCAGTTACCCCCTTGCTAGCGCCTTGAGGGGAGATACGCAGTATTTT
TRBV7-2,.,.,TRBJ1-4,CASSLGQGIINRLFF,TGTGCCAGCAGCTTAGGGCAGGGGATTATAAATCGACTGTTTTTT
TRBV2,.,.,TRBJ2-7,CASGPRPPYEQYF,TGTGCCAGCGGTCCTCGACCTCCTTACGAGCAGTACTTC
TRBV6-2/TRBV6-3,TRBD2,.,TRBJ2-3,CASSTAGSSSTDTQYF,TGTGCCAGCAGTACAGCGGGGTCCTCTAGCACAGATACGCAGTATTTT
TRBV7-9,TRBD2,.,TRBJ2-1,CASSLAPSGSPSYNEQFF,TGTGCCAGCAGCTTAGCCCCTAGCGGGAGTCCCTCCTACAATGAGCAGTTCTTC
TRBV27,.,.,TRBJ2-3,CASSLVRVQAGDTQYF,TGTGCCAGCAGTTTAGTACGCGTTCAAGCGGGAGATACGCAGTATTTT
TRBV6-6,.,many,TRBJ2-5,CASSYSGVETQYF,TGTGCCAGCAGTTACTCCGGGGTGGAGACCCAGTACTTC
TRBV6-6,.,many,TRBJ1-4,CATGRQGSEKLFF,TGTGCCACTGGGCGGCAGGGAAGTGAAAAACTGTTTTTT
TRBV5-1,.,many,TRBJ2-7,CASSLGGRPGPYEQYF,TGCGCCAGCAGCTTGGGCGGGCGCCCAGGCCCCTACGAGCAGTACTTC
TRBV20-1,TRBD1,.,TRBJ1-1,CSARSGQGNTEAFF,TGCAGTGCTAGAAGCGGACAGGGGAACACTGAAGCTTTCTTT
TRBV27,TRBD1,many,TRBJ1-6,CASSPPQQGRNSPLHF,TGTGCCAGCAGTCCTCCACAACAGGGGCGGAATTCACCCCTCCACTTT
TRBV3-1,.,few,TRBJ2-2,CASSQPWTANTGELFF,TGTGCCAGCAGCCAACCATGGACAGCGAACACCGGGGAGCTGTTTTTT
TRBV5-1,TRBD1,many,TRBJ1-2,CASSQLPGQGKDGYTF,TGCGCCAGCAGCCAATTACCGGGACAGGGAAAGGATGGCTACACCTTC
TRBV9,.,many,TRBJ2-7,CASSLDTAGEQYF,TGTGCCAGCAGCCTGGACACTGCGGGGGAGCAGTACTTC
TRBV20-1,.,many,TRBJ2-1,CSARSALGRIDYNEQFF,TGCAGTGCTAGATCTGCACTTGGAAGAATTGACTACAATGAGCAGTTCTTC
TRBV28,.,few,TRBJ2-7,CASIGSAYEQYF,TGTGCCAGCATAGGTTCAGCCTACGAGCAGTACTTC
TRBV3-1,.,.,TRBJ1-4,CASSQGGPGGEKLFF,TGTGCCAGCAGCCAAGGTGGACCGGGCGGTGAAAAACTGTTTTTT
TRBV14,.,many,TRBJ1-2,CASSLGGTNYGYTF,TGTGCCAGCAGCCTCGGAGGGACTAACTATGGCTACACCTTC
TRBV6-6,TRBD2,many,TRBJ2-1,CASTLSGGAYNEQFF,TGTGCCAGCACCCTAAGCGGGGGGGCCTACAATGAGCAGTTCTTC
TRBV15,TRBD2,.,TRBJ2-3,CATSGTSASTDTQYF,TGTGCCACCAGCGGGACTAGCGCAAGCACAGATACGCAGTATTTT
TRBV30,.,.,TRBJ1-5,CAWSASGRRNQPQHF,TGTGCCTGGAGTGCCTCGGGACGACGAAATCAGCCCCAGCATTTT
TRBV5-1,TRBD1,.,TRBJ1-1,CASSENRGGSTEAFF,TGCGCCAGCAGCGAGAACAGGGGAGGGAGCACTGAAGCTTTCTTT
TRBV3-1,.,few,TRBJ1-2,CASSQDASVNYGYTF,TGTGCCAGCAGCCAAGATGCGTCGGTTAACTATGGCTACACCTTC
TRBV7-2,.,many,TRBJ2-1,CASSLETGRRGSYNEQFF,TGTGCCAGCAGCTTGGAAACAGGGCGGCGGGGCTCCTACAATGAGCAGTTCTTC